This T cell receptor (beta chain) stems from a study of T cells in Graves' hyperthyroidism and ophthalmopathy (dated by TCRdb to about 2019). A note on the overall study: Peripheral blood was sampled at the time of initial diagnosis, prior to any treatment. The study also compared thyroid tissue and blood T-cell repertoires from a handful of Graves' hyperthyroidism patients. The 100 or so discovery patients were randomly split 7:3 into training and test sets. After blood sampling, hyperthyroidism patients were treated with methimazole at a starting dose of 30 mg daily, and ophthalmopathy patients were treated with high-dose intravenous methylprednisolone. Whether ophthalmopathy could be predicted prospectively was tested in an independent validation cohort made up of 18 to 20 hyperthyroidism patients plus 17 patients who later progressed to ophthalmopathy. A discovery cohort of fewer than 110 patients, 43 with Graves' ophthalmopathy and roughly 59 with stable Graves' hyperthyroidism, was used to find distinguishing TCR V-J signatures. The paper reports TCR Vbeta CDR3 sequencing of some 140 peripheral blood samples: under 45 ophthalmopathy, fewer than 80 hyperthyroidism and 17 progressor patients. Paper-wide results and their limitations: No statistical method was used to set the sample size in advance, and investigators knew the group allocation. During validation, the model predicted progression to ophthalmopathy a median of about 5.9 months ahead of onset, with almost 71% sensitivity and about 72% specificity. Blood samples also contained most of the expanded thyroid clonotypes (frequency above 0.001), which suggests that blood repertoires may reflect thyroid immune responses. In cross-validation, a model built on a 13 V-J signature told ophthalmopathy apart from stable hyperthyroidism with 85% to 90% sensitivity and about 81% specificity, and in testing the same model reached 80%/75%.

Ophthalmopathy patients had moderately to severely active disease, Clinical Activity Score of at least 3, NOSPECS grade of at least 4, and duration under 3 months. Patients with uncontrolled infections, other autoimmune diseases, pregnancy or lactation were excluded. Diagnoses relied on clinical symptoms, serum thyroxine and TRAb, thyroid ultrasound and orbital computed tomography. PBMCs were isolated from roughly 10 ml of fresh peripheral blood by Ficoll-Paque density gradient centrifugation. Total RNA was extracted with Trizol reagent, and quality was checked on an Agilent 2100 Bioanalyzer. Per the germline V gene, LGHNT is the CDR1 and FRNRAP is the CDR2. After removal of 6 bases from V and 4 bases from J, the junction retains 6 bases not matched to a gene. Measured from the cysteine to the phenylalanine, the CDR3 is 15 residues long. The retained sequence is limited to the CDR3, 45 bases, with the frame set at the first base.

About this clonotype: Its recognized antigen is unknown. No base-level quality is on record; no much larger clone is a single base apart.

TCR beta CDR3 regions were amplified from RNA transcripts. The first round of RT-PCR for the TCR CDR3 was performed with the HTBI primer set and the Qiagen OneStep RT-PCR kit. The libraries were constructed in a second round of multiplex PCR and then size-selected and purified. The libraries were sequenced on an Illumina HiSeq2000 using paired-end 100 bp reads. In the authors' own workflow: SOAPnuke was used to process the raw data, throwing out any read that contained adapters or uncalled bases, had a mean Phred below 15, or lacked an exact constant-primer or identifier match. COPE v1.2.5 was used to merge high-quality paired reads, and clonotypes were defined as unique nucleotide sequences. MiTCR v1.1 was used to align clonotypes to the IMGT TRBV, TRBD and TRBJ reference segments. Only V-J combinations with frequency above 0.0001, covering about 99% of repertoires, were analysed. The TCS score was defined as the ratio of F50 (clonal expansion) to E x V (chaos), calculated using BLOSUM62-based TCRdist between CDR3 peptides within each V-J. Welch's t-statistics and random forest reduced around 550 V-J features to 10 to 15, which were used in a naive Bayes classifier (R e1071). TCRdb reran the public reads through fastp at Q25 and MiXCR, keeping productive beta chains. Each entry is one CDR3 protein sequence, shown with its most common DNA and genes. It is TCRdb's table, rather than the study itself, that gives the V and J calls and clone size. The table for this sample lists about 640,000 distinct CDR3 sequences; around 20% of them were counted only once. Jointly, the top ten make up 34% of the sample.

Sequenced sample: blood. In this chain, TRBV12-5 is recombined with TRBJ2-1, with 10 middle bases fitting TRBD1. The sequence was obtained from a man aged 25-45 years with Graves' ophthalmopathy. DNA sequence: TGTGCTAGTGGACGCGGGACAGGGGCTTACAATGAGCAGTTCTTC. This translates into CASGRGTGAYNEQFF.